This T cell receptor beta chain was captured by sequencing in a study of blood T cells in healthy people across ages. Study conclusions and caveats: Aged donors had fewer naive CD4+ cells and lower diversity than long-lived donors. No conclusive comparison of naive versus antigen-experienced cells was possible with unsorted PBMCs. No one knew whether donors had CMV, which possibly confounded expanded clonotype changes.

With regard to this clonotype: Its target is unknown. A read error may explain this, as a much larger clone is one base away.

The CDR3 loop spans 12 amino acids. The ends were cut back, 7 bases at V and 10 bases at J, with 19 bases in the middle. Germline CDR1 reads SQVTM; CDR2 reads ANQGSEA. A second PCR, run for 7 to 11 cycles, used a sample-barcoded 5' primer plus a J-beta primer mix. Each of the samples gave a minimum of 3 million paired-end reads that contained CDR3. TCRdb re-called the 5' RACE reads through MiXCR, storing one row per CDR3 protein. The sample consists of about 1,500,000 distinct CDR3 sequences, approximately 40% of them appearing once. The J gene is TRBJ1-2, the V gene TRBV29-1, with a tentative D call TRBD1 (6 bases). Sequenced input: blood. This receptor was taken from a woman aged 18 to 35 in good health. The CDR3 spells CSALEEGDDYTF. The CDR3 region has the DNA TGCAGCGCCCTCGAGGAGGGGGATGACTACACCTTC.